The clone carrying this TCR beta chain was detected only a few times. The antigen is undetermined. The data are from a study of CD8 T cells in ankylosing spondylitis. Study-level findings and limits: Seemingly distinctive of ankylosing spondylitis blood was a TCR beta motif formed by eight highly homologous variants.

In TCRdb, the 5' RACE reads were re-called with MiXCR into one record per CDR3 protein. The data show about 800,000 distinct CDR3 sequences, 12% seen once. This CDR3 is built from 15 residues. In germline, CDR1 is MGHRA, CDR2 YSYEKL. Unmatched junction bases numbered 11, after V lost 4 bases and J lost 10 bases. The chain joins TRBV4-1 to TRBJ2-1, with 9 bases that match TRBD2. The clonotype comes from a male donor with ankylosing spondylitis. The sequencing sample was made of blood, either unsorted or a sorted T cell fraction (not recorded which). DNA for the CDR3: TGCGCCAGCAGCCGGGGACTAGCTCTGGTCGTGGAGCAGTTCTTC. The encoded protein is CASSRGLALVVEQFF.